There are many counts of the clone carrying this T cell receptor beta chain. What it binds is not known. This sample was included in a study of regulatory T cells in long-lasting Graves disease. Study results and caveats: Gene preferences differed: TRBV28, TRBJ1-2, TRBJ2-5 in persistent cases.

Described time point: newly diagnosed GD, antithyroid drugs for less than 3 months. PBMCs were the source of the RNA used for TCR sequencing. Sequencing libraries for TCR beta were prepared with iRepertoire HTBI primers and Arm-PCR of CDR3 regions. Each CDR3 protein is one row after TCRdb ran MiXCR on the multiplex PCR reads. The sample lists about 310,000 distinct CDR3 sequences; 15% to 20% were seen once. Trimming took off 7 bases at V and 3 bases at J, with 10 bases between the two ends. CDR3 length equals 12 residues. Per the germline V gene, CDR1 is MDHEN and CDR2 is SYDVKM. V is TRBV28 and J is TRBJ2-7; D gene ambiguous. Here the sequenced sample was peripheral blood mononuclear cells (PBMCs), taken at new diagnosis, from a patient treated with antithyroid drugs. The sequence was collected from a female donor with Graves disease. CDR3 residues: CASMADLYEQYF. The CDR3, as DNA: TGTGCCAGCATGGCGGACCTCTACGAGCAGTACTTC. Drawing the rest from reference TRBV28 and TRBJ2-7, the complete variable domain is DVKVTQSSRYLVKRTGEKVFLECVQDMDHENMFWYRQDPGLGLRLIYFSYDVKMKEKGDIPEGYSVSREKKERFSLILESASTNQTSMYLCASMADLYEQYFGPGTRLTVT.